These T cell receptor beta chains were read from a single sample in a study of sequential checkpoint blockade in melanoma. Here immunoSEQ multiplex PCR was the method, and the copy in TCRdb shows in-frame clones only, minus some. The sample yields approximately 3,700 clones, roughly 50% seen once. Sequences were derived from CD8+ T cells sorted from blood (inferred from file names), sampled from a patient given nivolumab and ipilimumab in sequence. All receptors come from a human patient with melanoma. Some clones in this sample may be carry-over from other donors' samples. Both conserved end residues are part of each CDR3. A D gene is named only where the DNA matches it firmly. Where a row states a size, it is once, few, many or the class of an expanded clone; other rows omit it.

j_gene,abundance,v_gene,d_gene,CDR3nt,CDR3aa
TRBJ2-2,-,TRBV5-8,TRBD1,TGTGCCAGCAGGGGGGACAGGGATGTAACCGGGGAGCTGTTTTTT,CASRGDRDVTGELFF
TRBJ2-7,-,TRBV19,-,TGTGCCAGTAGTATAGAGGCCTCCTACGAGCAGTACTTC,CASSIEASYEQYF
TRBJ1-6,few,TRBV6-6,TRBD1,TGTGCCAGCAGTTACCGGGGACAGGGGAGATCACCCCTCCACTTT,CASSYRGQGRSPLHF
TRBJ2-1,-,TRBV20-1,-,TGCAGTGCTAGACGGGTAGCCGAGCAGTTCTTC,CSARRVAEQFF
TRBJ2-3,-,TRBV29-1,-,TGCAGCGTTGAAGGGGCGGGGCGCCGAGATACGCAGTATTTT,CSVEGAGRRDTQYF
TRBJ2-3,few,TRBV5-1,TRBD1,TGCGCCAGCAGCTGGGGACAGGGAGAGGCAGATACGCAGTATTTT,CASSWGQGEADTQYF
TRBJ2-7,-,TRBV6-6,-,TGTGCCAGCAGTCCGGGGATTCAAAAATACTACGAGCAGTACTTC,CASSPGIQKYYEQYF
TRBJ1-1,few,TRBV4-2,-,TGTGCCAGCAGCTTTGGGGCAGGGTGGACTGAAGCTTTCTTT,CASSFGAGWTEAFF
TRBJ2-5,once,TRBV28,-,TGTGCCAGCAGTTTAAATTTAGATTACCAAGAGACCCAGTACTTC,CASSLNLDYQETQYF
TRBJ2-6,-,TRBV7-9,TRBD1,TGTGCCAGCAGCTTCCGGGACAGGGTGCTTTCCGGGGCCAACGTCCTGACTTTC,CASSFRDRVLSGANVLTF
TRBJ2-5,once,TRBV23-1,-,TGCGCCCGAGCAGGGGAATGGGAGACCCAGTACTTC,CARAGEWETQYF
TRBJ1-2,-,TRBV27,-,TGTGCCAGCAGTAACTACGGGACGGGAGGCTATGGCTACACCTTC,CASSNYGTGGYGYTF
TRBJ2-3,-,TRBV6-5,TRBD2,TGTGCCTCGGGACTAGCGGGCGTCAGCACAGATACGCAGTATTTT,CASGLAGVSTDTQYF
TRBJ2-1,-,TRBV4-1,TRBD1,TGCGCCAGCAGCTTTTCCGGGACAGGAGACCACAATGAGCAGTTCTTC,CASSFSGTGDHNEQFF
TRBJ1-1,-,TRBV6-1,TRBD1,TGTGCCAGCAGTGCCCTCGACAGGGACACTGAAGCTTTCTTT,CASSALDRDTEAFF
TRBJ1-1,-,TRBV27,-,TGTGCCAGCAGTTTATCGCTGGGGCAGGGGGCTTTCTTT,CASSLSLGQGAFF
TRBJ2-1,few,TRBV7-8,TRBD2,TGTGCCAGCAGCTCAGCTAGCGGGGCCGCTGAGCAGTTCTTC,CASSSASGAAEQFF
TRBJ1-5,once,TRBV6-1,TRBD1,TGTGCCAGCAGTACAGGGGGGGGCAATCAGCCCCAGCATTTT,CASSTGGGNQPQHF
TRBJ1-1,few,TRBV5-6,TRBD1,TGTGCCAGCAGCGGACAGGGGCTCACTGAAGCTTTCTTT,CASSGQGLTEAFF
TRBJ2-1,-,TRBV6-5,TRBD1,TGTGCCAGCGAGACAGGGGCCAATGAGCAGTTCTTC,CASETGANEQFF
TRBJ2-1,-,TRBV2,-,TGTGCCAGCATATCACCCGTTTCAGGGTACAATGAGCAGTTCTTC,CASISPVSGYNEQFF
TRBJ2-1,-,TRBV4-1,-,TGCGCCAGCAGCCCCCACACGGGGGAATACAATGAGCAGTTCTTC,CASSPHTGEYNEQFF
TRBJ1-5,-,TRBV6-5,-,TGTGCCAGCAGTGAAGCGGAGTACCAGCCCCAGCATTTT,CASSEAEYQPQHF
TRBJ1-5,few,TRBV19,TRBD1,TGTGCCAGTAGTATTGACCGACAGGGCTGGCAGCCCCAGCATTTT,CASSIDRQGWQPQHF
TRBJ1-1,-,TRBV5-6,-,TGTGCCAGCAGCAGGCACAGGGATTGGGAGGGCACTGAAGCTTTCTTT,CASSRHRDWEGTEAFF
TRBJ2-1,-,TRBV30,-,TGTGCCTGGAGTCCTCGACAGATCCGAGAGCAGTTCTTC,CAWSPRQIREQFF
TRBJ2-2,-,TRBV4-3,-,TGCGCCAGCAGCCATTTCTCCAACACCGGGGAGCTGTTTTTT,CASSHFSNTGELFF
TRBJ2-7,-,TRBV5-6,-,TGTGCCAGCAGCCCTAGACAGTACTACGAGCAGTACTTC,CASSPRQYYEQYF
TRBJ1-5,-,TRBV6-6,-,TGTGCCAGCAGTTACGCAGAACGGGTACATTTT,CASSYAERVHF
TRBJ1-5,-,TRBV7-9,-,TGTGCCAGCAGCTCAACAGGGTTTGGGAGCAATCAGCCCCAGCATTTT,CASSSTGFGSNQPQHF
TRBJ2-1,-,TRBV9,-,TGTGCCAGCAGCGTAGGGGGGGACGGGGTCTCATTCAATGAGCAGTTCTTC,CASSVGGDGVSFNEQFF
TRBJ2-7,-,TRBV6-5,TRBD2,TGTGCCAGCAGTCCGGGACTAGCGAGGGAGCAGTACTTC,CASSPGLAREQYF
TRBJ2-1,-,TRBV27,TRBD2,TGTGCCAGCAGTGCAGGACTAGCGGGGTGGAATGAGCAGTTCTTC,CASSAGLAGWNEQFF
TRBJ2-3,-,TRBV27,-,TGTGCCAGCAGTCAGAAGCGGAATATCTTCACAGATACGCAGTATTTT,CASSQKRNIFTDTQYF
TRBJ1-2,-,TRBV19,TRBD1,TGTGCCAGTAGTACCACAGGGGGTGATGGCTACACCTTC,CASSTTGGDGYTF
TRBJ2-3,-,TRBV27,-,TGTGCCAGCTCCCCCGCGGTGACTTATCTCACAGATACGCAGTATTTT,CASSPAVTYLTDTQYF
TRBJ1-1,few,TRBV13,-,TGTGCCAGCAGCCCGGGGTGGGGGCTGAACACTGAAGCTTTCTTT,CASSPGWGLNTEAFF
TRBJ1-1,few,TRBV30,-,TGTGCCTGGGGAGCAGATGCGGGAGTGAACACTGAAGCTTTCTTT,CAWGADAGVNTEAFF
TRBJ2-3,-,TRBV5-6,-,TGTGCCAGCAGCTTGGCCAGGGTCTCCACAGATACGCAGTATTTT,CASSLARVSTDTQYF
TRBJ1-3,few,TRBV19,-,TGTGCCAGTAGCACGGGACTGCGGGGAAACACCATATATTTT,CASSTGLRGNTIYF
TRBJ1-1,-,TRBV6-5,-,TGTGCCAGCAGACCGCCGAAGTCGGTCGGGGCTGAAGCTTTCTTT,CASRPPKSVGAEAFF
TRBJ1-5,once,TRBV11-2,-,TGTGCCAGCAGCTTAGATGGGGGCATCAATCAGCCCCAGCATTTT,CASSLDGGINQPQHF
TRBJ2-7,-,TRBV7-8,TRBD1,TGTGCCAGCAGCTTCGACAGGGGGCTGTCCTACGAGCAGTACTTC,CASSFDRGLSYEQYF
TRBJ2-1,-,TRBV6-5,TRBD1,TGTGCCAGCAGTTTAGGACAGGTCTCCTACAATGAGCAGTTCTTC,CASSLGQVSYNEQFF
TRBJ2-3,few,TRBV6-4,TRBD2,TGTGCCAGCAGTGACTCGAGCGCGGCGGGGGCAGATACGCAGTATTTT,CASSDSSAAGADTQYF
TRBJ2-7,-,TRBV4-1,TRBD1,TGCGCCAGCAGCATCGGACAGGGGATAACCTACGAGCAGTACTTC,CASSIGQGITYEQYF
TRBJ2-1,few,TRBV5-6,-,TGTGCCAGCAGCTCCCTAGGGGTTGAGCAGTTCTTC,CASSSLGVEQFF
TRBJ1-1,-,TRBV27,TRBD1,TGTGCCAGCAGTTTGGAACCCGGGACAGGGTTGGACACTGAAGCTTTCTTT,CASSLEPGTGLDTEAFF
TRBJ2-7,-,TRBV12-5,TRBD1,TGTGCTAGTGCGGGACAGCAACGCTATGAGCAGTACTTC,CASAGQQRYEQYF
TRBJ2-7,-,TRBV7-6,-,TGTGCCAGCAGCTTCGGAGAGTACTCCTACGAGCAGTACTTC,CASSFGEYSYEQYF
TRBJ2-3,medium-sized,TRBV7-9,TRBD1,TGTGCCAGCAGCCCCTGGGACAGGGAGTTAGCAGATACGCAGTATTTT,CASSPWDRELADTQYF
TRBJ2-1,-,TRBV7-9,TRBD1,TGTGCCAGCAGCTTATTCGACAGGGTCTACAATGAGCAGTTCTTC,CASSLFDRVYNEQFF
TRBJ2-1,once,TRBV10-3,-,TGTGCCATCAGTGATTGGGGGGTAGCCTACAATGAGCAGTTCTTC,CAISDWGVAYNEQFF
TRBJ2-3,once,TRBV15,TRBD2,TGTGCCACCAGCATCCTAGCGGGGGCCACAGATACGCAGTATTTT,CATSILAGATDTQYF
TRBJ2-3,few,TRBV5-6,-,TGTGCCAGCAGCTTAGGGGACTCAGATACGCAGTATTTT,CASSLGDSDTQYF
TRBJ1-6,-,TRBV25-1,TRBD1,TGTGCCAGCAGTGCCAACAGGGGTGAGAATTCACCCCTCCACTTT,CASSANRGENSPLHF
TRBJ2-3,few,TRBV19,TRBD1,TGTGCCAGTAGTGGCTATGGCGGACAGGGGATTGCAGATACGCAGTATTTT,CASSGYGGQGIADTQYF
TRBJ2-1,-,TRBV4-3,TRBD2,TGCGCCAGCAGCCAAGGTGTTAGCGGGGTGGGAGAGCAGTTCTTC,CASSQGVSGVGEQFF
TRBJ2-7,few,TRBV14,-,TGTGCCAGCAGAATGCAGGGGGGCCTAGCCTACGAGCAGTACTTC,CASRMQGGLAYEQYF
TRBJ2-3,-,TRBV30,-,TGTGCCTGGATCGGGGAGAGCGGAAGAACTAGCACAGATACGCAGTATTTT,CAWIGESGRTSTDTQYF